The clone carrying this TCR beta chain was seen a handful of times. Sample time point: patch test 1, 2 weeks after DPC sensitization. As to treatment: therapeutic diphenylcyclopropenone sensitization with weekly scalp DPC. The data were taken from a study of human T cells and chemical hapten exposure. TCRdb re-analysed the RACE reads in MiXCR, keeping a single row per CDR3 protein. Of nearly 350,000 distinct CDR3 sequences in the sample, 6% to 8.5% were seen once. The CDR3 covers 13 residues. V lost 4 bases to trimming and J lost 4 bases, with 11 bases between them. Germline CDR1 SGHTA, CDR2 FQGTGA. Sequencing was performed on whole blood, taken in connection with sensitization to the hapten diphenylcyclopropenone (DPC). The gene calls are TRBV7-3 and TRBJ2-7, with unresolved D. This receptor was obtained from a woman aged 18-35 years with alopecia areata. Some clones in this sample may be carry-over from other donors' samples. This chain's CDR3 is CASSYRRIYEQYF. CDR3 sequence (DNA): TGTGCCAGCAGCTATCGACGGATTTACGAGCAGTACTTC.